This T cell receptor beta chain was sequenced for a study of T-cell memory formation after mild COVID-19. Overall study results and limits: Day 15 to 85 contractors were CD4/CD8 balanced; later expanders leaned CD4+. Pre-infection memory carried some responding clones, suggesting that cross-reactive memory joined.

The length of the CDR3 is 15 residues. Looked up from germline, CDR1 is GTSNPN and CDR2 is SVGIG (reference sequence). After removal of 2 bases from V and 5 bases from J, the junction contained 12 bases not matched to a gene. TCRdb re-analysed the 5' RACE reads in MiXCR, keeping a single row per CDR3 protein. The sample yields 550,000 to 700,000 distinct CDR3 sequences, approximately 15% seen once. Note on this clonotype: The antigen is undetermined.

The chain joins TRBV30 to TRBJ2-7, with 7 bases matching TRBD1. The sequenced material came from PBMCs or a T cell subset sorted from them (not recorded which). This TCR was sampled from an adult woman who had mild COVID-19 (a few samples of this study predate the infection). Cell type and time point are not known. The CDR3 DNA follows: TGTGCCTGGAGTTTCGGACAGGACGAACCCCACGAGCAGTACTTC. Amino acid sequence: CAWSFGQDEPHEQYF.